A selection of T cell receptor beta chains follows, all from one sample in a study of blood T cells in healthy people across ages. TCRdb passed the 5' RACE reads through MiXCR, listing each CDR3 protein once. The data show over a million distinct CDR3 sequences, 35% to 45% seen once. The sequencing sample was made of blood. Every receptor here comes from a woman aged 18 to 35 in good health. The CDR3 runs from the conserved cysteine through the conserved F or W. D genes are given only for firm matches. Only some rows state a clone size, as once, few, many or a class for expanded clones.

v_call	d_call	j_call	clone_size	cdr3_aa	cdr3_nt
TRBV20-1	.	TRBJ2-3	few	CSARDLGREADTQYF	TGCAGTGCTAGAGATCTCGGCAGGGAGGCAGATACGCAGTATTTT
TRBV9	.	TRBJ1-2	.	CASSVDPPQGVYGYTF	TGTGCCAGCAGCGTAGACCCCCCACAGGGCGTCTATGGCTACACCTTC
TRBV4-1	.	TRBJ1-1	.	CASSRTTARGTEAFF	TGCGCCAGCAGCCGGACGACAGCGAGGGGCACTGAAGCTTTCTTT
TRBV12-3/TRBV12-4	TRBD2	TRBJ2-2	few	CASSRGSGVRTGELFF	TGTGCCAGCAGTCGCGGTAGCGGGGTGCGCACCGGGGAGCTGTTTTTT
TRBV6-2/TRBV6-3	.	TRBJ1-5	once	CASKGLGGRLDQPQHF	TGTGCCAGCAAAGGCCTAGGGGGGAGGTTGGATCAGCCCCAGCATTTT
TRBV9	TRBD2	TRBJ2-4	.	CASSEGLAGGDIQYF	TGTGCCAGCAGCGAGGGACTAGCGGGGGGAGACATTCAGTACTTC
TRBV4-3	.	TRBJ1-4	.	CASSQDGSSTNEKLFF	TGCGCCAGCAGCCAAGATGGGAGCTCAACTAATGAAAAACTGTTTTTT
TRBV7-2	TRBD1	TRBJ1-2	.	CASSESGQRGGYTF	TGTGCCAGCAGCGAATCGGGACAGAGAGGTGGCTACACCTTC
TRBV12-3/TRBV12-4	TRBD2	TRBJ2-5	few	CASSTGTSGSSYEETQYF	TGTGCCAGCAGTACCGGGACTAGCGGGAGTAGCTATGAAGAGACCCAGTACTTC
TRBV27	.	TRBJ2-5	.	CASSFARTGLSLYF	TGTGCCAGCAGTTTCGCCCGAACAGGCTTATCACTGTACTTC
TRBV20-1	TRBD1	TRBJ2-5	few	CSARGTVDLLEQYF	TGCAGTGCCAGAGGGACAGTGGATCTTTTAGAGCAGTACTTC
TRBV29-1	.	TRBJ2-5	.	CSVDAGAQETQYF	TGCAGCGTTGATGCGGGGGCCCAAGAGACCCAGTACTTC
TRBV28	.	TRBJ2-7	few	CASSSYAYEQYF	TGTGCCAGCAGCTCCTACGCCTACGAGCAGTACTTC
TRBV18	.	TRBJ2-2	few	CASSPLTENTGELFF	TGTGCCAGCTCACCTCTCACAGAGAACACCGGGGAGCTGTTTTTT
TRBV6-2/TRBV6-3	TRBD1	TRBJ2-3	.	CASSPRDRSDTQYF	TGTGCCAGCAGTCCTCGGGACAGGTCAGATACGCAGTATTTT
TRBV3-1	.	TRBJ2-1	.	CASSLRPTPDNEQFF	TGTGCCAGCAGCCTCCGACCGACACCCGACAATGAGCAGTTCTTC
TRBV27	TRBD1	TRBJ1-2	.	CASSLTGTGEGYGYTF	TGTGCCAGCAGTTTAACCGGGACAGGGGAGGGATATGGCTACACCTTC
TRBV5-1	TRBD1	TRBJ2-7	once	CASYVGQGKHEQYF	TGCGCCTCTTATGTGGGACAGGGGAAGCACGAGCAGTACTTC
TRBV5-6	.	TRBJ2-3	.	CASSLGRYTDTQYF	TGTGCCAGCAGCCTGGGACGGTACACAGATACGCAGTATTTT
TRBV14	TRBD1	TRBJ1-2	.	CASSWTGGYCGYTF	TGTGCCAGCAGCTGGACAGGGGGCTACTGTGGCTACACCTTC
TRBV2	TRBD1	TRBJ2-3	.	CASSGVTGGRDTQYF	TGTGCCAGCAGTGGGGTGACAGGGGGCAGGGATACGCAGTATTTT
TRBV12-3/TRBV12-4	TRBD2	TRBJ2-1	.	CASSSRLAGSGDEQFF	TGTGCCAGCAGCTCGCGACTAGCGGGTTCCGGAGATGAGCAGTTCTTC
TRBV2	.	TRBJ1-1	once	CASIVRVGEAFF	TGTGCCAGCATCGTCAGGGTCGGTGAAGCTTTCTTT
TRBV5-4	.	TRBJ2-2	.	CASSWSDTGELFF	TGTGCCAGCAGCTGGTCAGATACCGGGGAGCTGTTTTTT
TRBV6-6	.	TRBJ1-1	few	CASSYSIRQNTEAFF	TGTGCCAGCAGTTACTCGATAAGGCAGAACACTGAAGCTTTCTTT
TRBV12-3/TRBV12-4	TRBD2	TRBJ2-7	few	CASSLSGTSGSHEQYF	TGTGCCAGCAGTTTAAGTGGGACTAGCGGGAGCCACGAGCAGTACTTC
TRBV27	.	TRBJ2-1	.	CASSPLSGGSYNEQFF	TGTGCCAGCAGTCCCCTCTCCGGGGGCTCCTACAATGAGCAGTTCTTC
TRBV3-1	.	TRBJ1-2	.	CASSQLTLNYGYTF	TGTGCCAGCAGCCAACTCACTCTTAACTATGGCTACACCTTC
TRBV15	.	TRBJ2-7	few	CATSGSSAYEQYF	TGTGCCACCAGCGGTTCGTCGGCGTACGAGCAGTACTTC
TRBV6-1	.	TRBJ2-2	.	CASSAAGAPGELFF	TGTGCCAGCAGTGCTGCAGGGGCTCCCGGGGAGCTGTTTTTT
TRBV12-3/TRBV12-4	TRBD1	TRBJ2-7	few	CASSHRGGGHEQYF	TGTGCCAGCAGTCACAGGGGTGGGGGCCACGAGCAGTACTTC
TRBV4-2	TRBD1	TRBJ1-2	.	CASTRKEDRDFYGYTF	TGTGCCAGCACCCGAAAGGAGGACAGGGACTTCTATGGCTACACCTTC
TRBV20-1	.	TRBJ2-1	few	CSARDPRRTTLRNEQFF	TGCAGTGCTAGAGATCCGAGGAGGACAACCCTCCGGAATGAGCAGTTCTTC
TRBV20-1	TRBD2	TRBJ2-3	.	CSARGRGGADTQYF	TGCAGTGCTAGGGGGCGGGGGGGCGCAGATACGCAGTATTTT
TRBV4-3	.	TRBJ1-4	few	CASSQAGFVAEKLFF	TGCGCCAGCAGCCAAGCGGGATTTGTTGCTGAAAAACTGTTTTTT
TRBV10-3	.	TRBJ1-2	.	CAISESGSYSAGYTF	TGTGCCATCAGTGAGTCCGGCAGCTATTCGGCTGGCTACACCTTC
TRBV4-3	.	TRBJ2-1	once	CASSQDHGDNEQFF	TGCGCCAGCAGCCAAGATCACGGTGACAATGAGCAGTTCTTC
TRBV7-2	.	TRBJ2-1	few	CASSLAYSYNEQFF	TGTGCCAGCAGCTTAGCTTACTCCTACAATGAGCAGTTCTTC
TRBV27	TRBD1	TRBJ1-2	.	CASSPWTGGSHYGYTF	TGTGCCAGCAGTCCGTGGACAGGAGGGTCTCACTATGGCTACACCTTC
TRBV12-3/TRBV12-4	TRBD1	TRBJ1-2	few	CASSFDPTGFNYGYTF	TGTGCCAGCAGTTTTGACCCGACAGGGTTCAACTATGGCTACACCTTC
TRBV7-9	TRBD2	TRBJ2-3	few	CASSLRAGGVTERDTQYF	TGTGCCAGCAGCCTCCGGGCGGGGGGCGTAACAGAACGGGATACGCAGTATTTT
TRBV29-1	.	TRBJ1-1	.	CSAHGGAMNTEAFF	TGCAGCGCCCACGGGGGCGCTATGAACACTGAAGCTTTCTTT
TRBV12-5	TRBD2	TRBJ2-1	few	CASGLVLSGRRNEQFF	TGTGCTAGTGGTTTGGTACTCTCCGGGAGGAGGAATGAGCAGTTCTTC
TRBV4-1	TRBD2	TRBJ2-3	.	CASSQDRAGTLTDTQYF	TGCGCCAGCAGCCAAGATCGAGCGGGGACTCTCACAGATACGCAGTATTTT
TRBV20-1	.	TRBJ1-1	once	CSARKRYGGQNPEAFF	TGCAGTGCTAGAAAAAGGTACGGCGGCCAGAACCCTGAAGCTTTCTTT